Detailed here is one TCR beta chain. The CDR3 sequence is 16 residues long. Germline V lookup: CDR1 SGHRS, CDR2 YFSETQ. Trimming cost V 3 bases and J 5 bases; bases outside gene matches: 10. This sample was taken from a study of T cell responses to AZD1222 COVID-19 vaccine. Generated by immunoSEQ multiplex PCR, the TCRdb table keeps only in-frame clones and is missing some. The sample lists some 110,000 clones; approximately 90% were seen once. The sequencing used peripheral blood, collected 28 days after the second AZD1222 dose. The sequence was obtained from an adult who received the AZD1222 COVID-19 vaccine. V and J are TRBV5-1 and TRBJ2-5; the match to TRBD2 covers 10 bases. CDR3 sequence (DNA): TGCGCCAGCAGCTCCGGGATAGCGGGGGGATTGGAGACCCAGTACTTC. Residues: CASSSGIAGGLETQYF.